Described below is a single T cell receptor (beta chain) sequence and its context. Its antigen is as yet unknown. A read error may produce the germline difference seen at one junction end. From germline, CDR1 is KGHDR and CDR2 SFDVKD. This CDR3 comprises 14 residues. The record originates from a study of T cell responses to AZD1222 COVID-19 vaccine. Only in-frame clones appear in the TCRdb table, and some are missing; sequencing was by immunoSEQ multiplex PCR. The sample comprises 130,000 to 150,000 clones, over 75% of which are singletons, and 3.4% rests with the top ten. Whole-study findings and limits: Dominant at 160-218 and 743-854, vaccine-associated CD4 TCRs also spanned spike. Seropositivity was recorded at baseline in only 5 or 6 AZD1222 recipients. Following two doses of AZD1222, Spike-specific TCR breadth and depth rose.

The clonotype was recovered from an adult in good health. V is TRBV24-1 and J is TRBJ1-4, with D unresolved. This specimen consisted of peripheral blood, obtained on day 0 of AZD1222 vaccination. CDR3 sequence: CATSEDPPKEKLFF. CDR3 nucleotides: TGTGCCACCAGTGAAGACCCCCCTAAGGAAAAACTGTTTTTT.